This T cell receptor beta chain was identified during a study of CD39 and CD103 CD8 tumor-infiltrating T cells. General study findings and limits: DP CD8 TILs seemed more oligoclonal than DN, SP and blood memory CD8.

As concerns this clone: Antigen unknown.

Genomic DNA came from about 10,000 to 100,000 sorted cells per subset. Produced via immunoSEQ multiplex PCR; TCRdb's table is partial and in-frame only. The sample comprises about 17,000 clones, about 90% of which are singletons, and 4.3% rests with the top ten. The CDR3 has 15 residues. The V end lost 11 bases, the J end lost 4 bases, and 23 bases lay between the germline ends. CDR1 LNHDA and CDR2 SQIVND come from the germline V gene (reference sequence). Sorted memory CD8 cells were CD8+CD4-CD45RA-, regardless of CCR7. The chain recombines TRBV19 with TRBJ1-1; tentatively, D is TRBD1 (6 bases). Source material: CD8+ T cells sorted from blood. Stated subset: total memory CD8 T cells (CD45RA-CCR7+/-) from blood or uninvolved lymph node. This TCR was recovered from a human donor with head and neck squamous cell carcinoma. The CDR3 coding sequence is TGTGCCTCAGACCTAATAGGGGGAGTCGGCACTGAAGCTTTCTTT. Protein product: CASDLIGGVGTEAFF.